This T cell receptor beta chain was retrieved from a study of graft-versus-host responses after intestinal transplantation. Across the whole study: The recipients all started with anti-thymocyte globulin induction and then took tacrolimus and steroids for 3 to 4 years. Study results and caveats: Among recipient marrow samples, GvH clones were found; some appeared first in ileum or blood.

Using immunoSEQ multiplex PCR, the repertoire was profiled, and TCRdb retains in-frame clones only, with some absent. The table records about 24,000 clones, 70% to 90% of them present only once. The germline CDR1 and CDR2 sequences are GTSNPN and SVGIG (reference sequence). CDR3 length: 14 amino acids. Trimming removed 3 bases from V and 6 bases from J, with 12 bases in between. To note about this clone: Its antigen is undetermined.

This TCR derives from a human patient who received an intestinal transplant, so some T cells may come from the graft donor. V gene TRBV30 combines with J gene TRBJ1-6; unclear D gene. Material: PBMCs, obtained roughly 68 weeks after intestinal transplant. CDR3 nucleotide sequence: TGTGCCTGGAGGTTGTCCGGGCTTAATTCACCCCTCCACTTT. Translation gives CAWRLSGLNSPLHF.